The 32 T cell receptor beta chains below were found in one sample sequenced in a study of regulatory T cells in long-lasting Graves disease. Time point defined: newly diagnosed GD, antithyroid drugs for less than 3 months. PBMC-derived RNA was used for the TCR library. With iRepertoire HTBI primers and Arm-PCR of CDR3 regions, TCR beta libraries were built. TCRdb called the multiplex PCR reads again in MiXCR, with one record for every CDR3 protein. The table has approximately 460,000 distinct CDR3 sequences, about 15% seen once. The same sample was also studied in work on T cells in Graves' hyperthyroidism and ophthalmopathy.

The sample in question was peripheral blood mononuclear cells (PBMCs), obtained at new diagnosis, from a patient treated with antithyroid drugs. These receptors were collected from a woman in her twenties or thirties with Graves disease.

This clonotype has a single count. A much larger clone is a single base away; this may be a read error. The CDR3: CSVGPSGSDHGYTF. The CDR3 region has the DNA TGCAGCGTCGGACCCTCAGGGTCTGACCATGGCTACACCTTC. The chain employs TRBV29-1 and TRBJ1-2; a possible D gene is TRBD1 (5 bases). Germline V gene lookup returns CDR1 SQVTM and CDR2 ANQGSEA. V shed 6 bases and J shed 6 bases, with 20 bases lying between them. This CDR3 is built from 14 residues.

There are many counts of this clonotype. The genes are TRBV9 and TRBJ1-1, with D unclear. CDR3 size: 13 residues. V was shortened by 0 bases and J by 3 bases, with 6 bases between the two germline ends. The germline V gene encodes CDR1 SGDLS and CDR2 YYNGEE. The CDR3 coding sequence is TGTGCCAGCAGCGTAGCGGGAGACACTGAAGCTTTCTTT. Its translation: CASSVAGDTEAFF.

Many counts were recorded for this clonotype. This rearrangement joins TRBV28 to TRBJ1-5; D gene unclear. The CDR3 is 13 amino acids. CDR1 is MDHEN and CDR2 is SYDVKM in the germline V gene. With 3 bases removed from V and 7 bases from J, the gap between germline ends came to 10 bases. CDR3 DNA sequence: TGTGCCAGCAGTTTGAGGGTACGGCAGCCCCAGCATTTT. Protein: CASSLRVRQPQHF.

This clonotype has ten or more counts. The chain has TRBV5-1 and TRBJ2-3; D perhaps matches TRBD1 (6 bases). CDR3 length: 11 residues. The germline V and J ends were trimmed by 4 bases and 9 bases, with 9 bases remaining between them. The V gene's germline CDR1 is SGHRS and CDR2 YFSETQ. The CDR3 sequence is CASSAGTTQYF. CDR3 nucleotides: TGCGCCAGCAGCGCCGGGACAACGCAGTATTTT. The full variable domain, rest sourced from reference TRBV5-1 and TRBJ2-3, is KAGVTQTPRYLIKTRGQQVTLSCSPISGHRSVSWYQQTPGQGLQFLFEYFSETQRNKGNFPGRFSGRQFSNSRSEMNVSTLELGDSALYLCASSAGTTQYFGPGTRLTVL.

V is TRBV6-2 or TRBV6-3 and J is TRBJ2-7, with 10 bases that match TRBD1. Germline V CDR1 and CDR2: MNHEY, SVGEGT. J gave up 3 bases and V 2 bases, and 7 bases lay outside the gene matches. The CDR3 extends over 16 amino acids. The CDR3 sequence is CASSYQLGDRGYEQYF. For the CDR3, the DNA is TGTGCCAGCAGTTACCAGCTAGGGGACAGGGGCTACGAGCAGTACTTC.

This clonotype has ten or more counts. This chain connects TRBV10-3 to TRBJ2-5; 16 bases map to TRBD2. CDR1 and CDR2 from the germline V gene are ENHRY and SYGVKD. CDR3 length equals 16 residues. V lost 10 bases and J lost 1; bases outside the gene matches: 6. This CDR3 is CATGTSGRARQETQYF. Written as DNA, the CDR3 is TGTGCCACGGGGACTAGCGGGAGGGCCCGCCAAGAGACCCAGTACTTC.

Only a few counts were recorded for this clonotype. This rearrangement joins TRBV5-6 to TRBJ2-3; possible D gene TRBD2, 6 bases. This CDR3 region has 14 residues. V lost 4 bases and J lost 2, with 11 bases in between. Germline loops: CDR1 SGHDT, CDR2 YYEEEE. CDR3 sequence: CASSRREVTDTQYF. As DNA, the CDR3 is TGTGCCAGCAGCCGGAGGGAAGTCACAGATACGCAGTATTTT. Drawing the rest from reference TRBV5-6 and TRBJ2-3, the complete variable domain is DAGVTQSPTHLIKTRGQQVTLRCSPKSGHDTVSWYQQALGQGPQFIFQYYEEEERQRGNFPDRFSGHQFPNYSSELNVNALLLGDSALYLCASSRREVTDTQYFGPGTRLTVL.

Ten or more counts support this clonotype. This rearrangement joins TRBV5-1 to TRBJ1-1, with TRBD1 as a possible D gene (6 bases). V lost 5 bases to trimming and J lost 7 bases, with 18 bases between them. In germline, CDR1 is SGHRS, CDR2 YFSETQ. The CDR3 is made up of 14 amino acids. CDR3 nucleotides: TGCGCCAGCAGTCTCGGAGTGGGGGCAGGTGAAGCTTTCTTT. This codes for CASSLGVGAGEAFF.

The J gene is TRBJ2-7, the V gene TRBV29-1; tentatively, D is TRBD1 or TRBD2 (5 bases each). V lost 7 bases, J lost 2 bases, and 18 bases lay in between. There are 14 residues in the CDR3. Germline-derived CDR1 and CDR2 are SQVTM and ANQGSEA. DNA of the CDR3: TGCAGCGCGGCATATCGGGACCGAACCTACGAGCAGTACTTC. Translation: CSAAYRDRTYEQYF.

The CDR3 DNA is TGCGCCAGCAGCCAAGACCCGGGACAGAGATACAATGAGCAGTTCTTC. Translating it yields CASSQDPGQRYNEQFF. V is TRBV4-1 and J is TRBJ2-1; the match to TRBD1 covers 7 bases. This CDR3 has 16 residues. CDR1 and CDR2 (germline): MGHRA, YSYEKL. V dropped 0 bases and J dropped 4; count of bases not matched to a gene: 6.

This clonotype was recorded many times. This chain links TRBV28 with TRBJ2-1; 13 bases map to TRBD2. CDR1 and CDR2 from the germline V gene are MDHEN and SYDVKM. The ends lost 6 bases at V and 7 bases at J; junction bases unmatched: 12. The CDR3 totals 17 residues. CDR3 in amino acids: CASSLVGTSGEKNEQFF. The CDR3 region has the DNA TGTGCCAGCAGCCTCGTCGGGACTAGCGGGGAAAAGAATGAGCAGTTCTTC.

This clonotype has ten or more counts. This rearrangement joins TRBV7-9 to TRBJ2-1; 9 nucleotides line up with TRBD1. The V and J ends lost 4 bases and 0 bases, in that order; junction bases with no gene match: 1. In germline, CDR1 is SEHNR, CDR2 FQNEAQ (reference sequence). The CDR3 has 15 amino acids. The CDR3 DNA is TGTGCCAGCAGCTCGGGACAGGGCTCCTACAATGAGCAGTTCTTC. Translated: CASSSGQGSYNEQFF.

The gene calls are TRBV6-2 or TRBV6-3 and TRBJ2-1; 8 bases are shared with TRBD2. CDR3 length equals 16 residues. Germline CDR1 and CDR2: MNHEY and SVGEGT. Trimming at V came to 2 bases and at J to 1 base, leaving 4 bases not matched to a gene. CDR3 sequence reads: CASSYPGGPSYNEQFF. DNA for the CDR3: TGTGCCAGCAGTTACCCGGGAGGGCCATCCTACAATGAGCAGTTCTTC.

The chain recombines TRBV2 with TRBJ1-5; D possibly corresponds to TRBD1 (6 bases). Deletions cut 8 bases from V and 9 bases from J, with 14 bases between. From germline, CDR1 is SNHLY and CDR2 FYNNEI. This CDR3 region has 12 residues. The CDR3: CASRFLGGPQHF. The CDR3 DNA reads TGTGCCAGCCGATTTTTAGGGGGGCCCCAGCATTTT. Supplemented by reference TRBV2 and TRBJ1-5, the full variable domain reads EPEVTQTPSHQVTQMGQEVILRCVPISNHLYFYWYRQILGQKVEFLVSFYNNEISEKSEIFDDQFSVERPDGSNFTLKIRSTKLEDSAMYFCASRFLGGPQHFGDGTRLSIL.

This clonotype was recorded at least ten times. The genes are TRBV13 and TRBJ2-7, with 13 bases lining up with TRBD2. The CDR3 totals 14 residues. Germline V CDR1 and CDR2: PRHDT, FYEKMQ (reference sequence). The V segment lost 4 bases and the J segment 5 bases; nucleotides outside the gene matches: 2. Here the CDR3 reads CASSSGLAGHEQYF. DNA of the CDR3: TGTGCCAGCAGCTCGGGACTAGCGGGACACGAGCAGTACTTC.

Many counts were recorded for this clonotype. CDR3 sequence: CAWSVKDAAADTQYF. CDR3 nucleotides: TGTGCCTGGAGTGTAAAGGACGCGGCTGCAGATACGCAGTATTTT. The chain combines TRBV30 with TRBJ2-3; D uncertain. V shed 0 bases and J shed 4 bases, with 14 bases lying between them. The V gene's germline CDR1 is GTSNPN and CDR2 SVGIG (reference sequence). CDR3 length equals 15 residues. The full variable domain, with the rest looked up from reference TRBV30 and TRBJ2-3, is SQTIHQWPATLVQPVGSPLSLECTVEGTSNPNLYWYRQAAGRGLQLLFYSVGIGQISSEVPQNLSASRPQDRQFILSSKKLLLSDSGFYLCAWSVKDAAADTQYFGPGTRLTVL.

This clonotype was found a few times. The rearrangement links TRBV3-1 to TRBJ2-3, with TRBD2 matching 7 bases. CDR3 length: 16 residues. The V gene end was trimmed by 0 bases and the J gene end by 0 bases; junction bases not matched to a gene: 3. The germline gives CDR1 LGHDT, CDR2 YNNKEL (reference sequence). The CDR3 sequence: CASSQDISGSTDTQYF. The DNA for the CDR3 is TGTGCCAGCAGCCAAGATATTAGCGGGAGCACAGATACGCAGTATTTT.

Concerning this clonotype itself: Possible read error: a much larger clone is one base away. The chain joins TRBV6-5 to TRBJ2-7; D is unclear. The CDR3 is 11 amino acids. Germline loops: CDR1 MNHEY, CDR2 SVGAGI. CDR3 bases: TGTGCCAGCAGTTACCCAGAGACCCAGTCCTTC. Residues: CASSYPETQSF.

In its sample, this clonotype was seen many times. This chain's CDR3 is CASTLGRGYEQYF. In DNA form, the CDR3 reads TGTGCCAGCACTCTGGGTCGTGGCTACGAGCAGTACTTC. The J gene is TRBJ2-7, the V gene TRBV27; D gene uncertain. The V and J ends lost 7 bases and 3 bases respectively, with 13 bases between them. Germline V gives CDR1 MNHEY, CDR2 SMNVEV (reference sequence). CDR3 length equals 13 residues.

This clonotype was detected ten times or more. The chain carries TRBV12-3 or TRBV12-4 and TRBJ2-1, with 11 positions matching TRBD2. The trim removed 6 bases at V and 2 bases at J, leaving 15 bases unmatched. This CDR3 has 19 residues. The CDR3 spells CASSSNGRLAGRTYNEQFF. CDR3 in DNA: TGTGCCAGCAGCTCGAATGGGCGACTAGCGGGACGAACCTACAATGAGCAGTTCTTC.

This sequence joins TRBV6-5 and TRBJ2-5, with D perhaps TRBD1 (5 bases). Trimming took off 4 bases at V and 0 bases at J, with 15 bases between the two ends. This CDR3 has 16 amino acids. The germline V gene has CDR1 MNHEY and CDR2 SVGAGI. This CDR3 reads CASSFPAGSYQETQYF. The CDR3 DNA reads TGTGCCAGCAGTTTTCCCGCAGGGTCTTACCAAGAGACCCAGTACTTC.

This chain joins TRBV19 and TRBJ2-7, with 7 bases lining up with TRBD2. Germline V lookup: CDR1 LNHDA, CDR2 SQIVND (reference sequence). V dropped 3 bases and J dropped 4; count of bases not matched to a gene: 9. The CDR3 extends over 15 amino acids. The CDR3 here is CASSIRREQWYEQYF. CDR3 bases: TGTGCCAGTAGTATCCGGCGGGAGCAGTGGTACGAGCAGTACTTC.

Many counts were recorded for this clonotype. This chain connects TRBV20-1 to TRBJ1-5; 11 bases are a match to TRBD1. The J segment lost 4 bases and the V segment lost 5 bases, leaving 4 bases of the junction unmatched. The V gene's germline CDR1 is DFQATT and CDR2 SNEGSKA (reference sequence). There are 14 residues in the CDR3. CDR3 bases: TGCAGTGCTGTCGGGACAGGGGGTAATCAGCCCCAGCATTTT. Translating it yields CSAVGTGGNQPQHF.

This clonotype showed up many times. This chain connects TRBV28 to TRBJ2-1; tentatively, D is TRBD2 (5 bases). V lost 5 bases to trimming and J lost 4 bases, with 18 bases between them. Germline CDR1 reads MDHEN; CDR2 reads SYDVKM. CDR3 length: 16 amino acids. CDR3 bases: TGTGCCAGCAGTCCCCGGGGATGGGTCCCTTACAATGAGCAGTTCTTC. It translates to CASSPRGWVPYNEQFF.

With respect to this clonotype: One base separates it from a far larger clone, so it is likely a read error. V is TRBV11-2 and J is TRBJ2-7; no reliable D call. Germline V gene lookup returns CDR1 SGHAT and CDR2 FQNNGV. The length of the CDR3 is 12 residues. The CDR3 region is CVSSPTLGEQYF. In nucleotides, the CDR3 is TGTGTCAGCAGCCCTACCCTAGGCGAGCAGTACTTC. The variable domain in full, with the rest retrieved from reference TRBV11-2 and TRBJ2-7, is EAGVAQSPRYKIIEKRQSVAFWCNPISGHATLYWYQQILGQGPKLLIQFQNNGVVDDSQLPKDRFSAERLKGVDSTLKIQPAKLEDSAVYLCVSSPTLGEQYFGPGTRLTVT.

Many counts were recorded for this clonotype. This chain uses TRBV28 with TRBJ1-4; no definite D call. Germline V gives CDR1 MDHEN, CDR2 SYDVKM. The CDR3 has 14 residues. Trimming shortened V by 6 bases and J by 0 bases, and 8 bases separated the two germline ends. CDR3 sequence reads: CASSEDATNEKLFF. CDR3 DNA sequence: TGTGCCAGCAGCGAGGATGCAACTAATGAAAAACTGTTTTTT. Looking up the rest from reference TRBV28 and TRBJ1-4 gives the full variable domain: DVKVTQSSRYLVKRTGEKVFLECVQDMDHENMFWYRQDPGLGLRLIYFSYDVKMKEKGDIPEGYSVSREKKERFSLILESASTNQTSMYLCASSEDATNEKLFFGSGTQLSVL.

This clonotype was seen many times. The chain is built from TRBV11-2 and TRBJ2-7, with D maybe TRBD1 (6 bases). The CDR3 runs 14 residues. CDR1 and CDR2 (germline): SGHAT, FQNNGV. V lost 6 bases, J lost 0 bases, and 12 bases lay in between. CDR3 bases: TGTGCCAGCAGGCGAGGGGGAACCTCCTACGAGCAGTACTTC. This encodes CASRRGGTSYEQYF.

This clonotype was counted ten times or more. The rearrangement joins TRBV12-5 to TRBJ1-1; no definite D call. The CDR3 consists of 18 residues. The V gene lost 0 bases and the J gene lost 0 bases, with 17 bases spanning the gap. The V gene's germline CDR1 is LGHNT and CDR2 FRNRAP. CDR3 DNA: TGTGCTAGTGGTTTGGTACGGGAGGCGAAGGAGATGAACACTGAAGCTTTCTTT. Its translation: CASGLVREAKEMNTEAFF.

This clonotype was found a few times. This chain connects TRBV9 to TRBJ2-3; no clear D gene. V lost 4 bases to trimming and J lost 5 bases, with 8 bases between them. The germline CDR1 and CDR2 sequences are SGDLS and YYNGEE. The CDR3 is 12 amino acids. CDR3 nucleotide sequence: TGTGCCAGCAGCCCCACCCAAGATACGCAGTATTTT. Its protein product is CASSPTQDTQYF.

This clonotype was seen ten or more times. The V gene is TRBV18, the J gene TRBJ2-1; TRBD2 aligns across 10 bases. V gave up 4 bases and J gave up 9 bases; unmatched junction bases: 9. The CDR3 is 15 residues long. CDR1 KGHSH and CDR2 LQKENI come from the germline V gene. The CDR3 region has the DNA TGTGCCAGCTCACGAAGCGGGAGGGCCCTCGCTGAGCAGTTCTTC. Translated, it gives CASSRSGRALAEQFF.

This clonotype was counted many times. The chain has TRBV11-2 and TRBJ2-3; D not resolved. Germline V gene lookup returns CDR1 SGHAT and CDR2 FQNNGV. This CDR3 has 12 amino acids. Trimming shortened V by 4 bases and J by 6 bases, and 8 bases separated the two germline ends. CDR3 in DNA: TGTGCCAGCAGCTCTAGACGGGATACGCAGTATTTT. It codes for CASSSRRDTQYF. The full variable domain, its missing parts supplied by reference TRBV11-2 and TRBJ2-3, is EAGVAQSPRYKIIEKRQSVAFWCNPISGHATLYWYQQILGQGPKLLIQFQNNGVVDDSQLPKDRFSAERLKGVDSTLKIQPAKLEDSAVYLCASSSRRDTQYFGPGTRLTVL.

This clonotype appeared a few times. The chain couples TRBV3-1 to TRBJ1-2; D gene uncertain. The CDR3 runs 14 residues. Germline V gene data show CDR1 as LGHDT and CDR2 as YNNKEL (reference sequence). The V end was cut by 6 bases, the J end by 3 bases, with 14 bases between. For the CDR3, the DNA is TGTGCCAGCAGGGACGGTGGCCAAGACTATGGCTACACCTTC. Its protein product is CASRDGGQDYGYTF.